Shown below are 11 T cell receptor beta chains from a single sample sequenced in a study of blood T cells in healthy people across ages. Primers used in a second PCR of about 7 to 11 cycles were a sample-barcoded 5' primer and a J-beta primer mix. TCRdb processed the 5' RACE reads anew with MiXCR; each CDR3 protein has one entry. The data hold more than 650,000 distinct CDR3 sequences, with 20% to 25% observed a single time. The sample taken for sequencing was blood. These receptors were collected from a man aged 65 to 79 in good health.

In nucleotides, the CDR3 is TGTGCCAGCAGCTTATCTGGACTAGCGAGGTACTACGAGCAGTACGTC. Its translation is CASSLSGLARYYEQYV. The V and J genes are TRBV7-8 and TRBJ2-5; TRBD2 matches at 9 bases. The J call could be wrong; TRBJ2-7 is a better fit for the DNA end. The CDR3 is 16 residues long. Germline V gene data show CDR1 as SGHVS and CDR2 as FQNEAQ.

In regard to this clonotype: This may be a read error: a much more frequent sequence differs by one nucleotide. In DNA form, the CDR3 reads TGCGCCAGCAGCAGGGACGGGAAACAGCCCCAGCATTTT. This translates into CASSRDGKQPQHF. V and J are TRBV5-1 and TRBJ1-5; a possible D gene is TRBD1 (5 bases). Germline V gene sequence: CDR1 SGHRS, CDR2 YFSETQ. Trimming removed 4 bases from V and 7 bases from J, with 12 bases in between. This CDR3 is built from 13 residues.

This clonotype has a handful of counts. The rearrangement uses TRBV5-1 and TRBJ2-1, with 16 bases matching TRBD2. The CDR3 has 18 amino acids. The germline CDR1 and CDR2 sequences are SGHRS and YFSETQ. Germline trimming cut 0 bases from V and 7 bases from J; bases unmatched to any gene: 7. The CDR3 DNA sequence: TGCGCCAGCAGCTTGGGTGGGACTAGCGGGGGGGCCACGAATGAGCAGTTCTTC. Its translation is CASSLGGTSGGATNEQFF.

This chain joins TRBV6-2 or TRBV6-3 and TRBJ2-5; D not resolved. The germline V and J ends were trimmed by 0 bases and 2 bases, with 10 bases remaining between them. The germline V gene encodes CDR1 MNHEY and CDR2 SVGEGT. This CDR3 is built from 15 residues. Here the CDR3 DNA reads TGTGCCAGCAGTTACTCCCGGAGCACACAAGAGACCCAGTACTTC. Amino acids: CASSYSRSTQETQYF.

As regards this clonotype: A much bigger clone sits one base away, suggesting this may be a read error. Lacking the conserved final phenylalanine or tryptophan, this CDR3 likely reflects a read error. The V gene is TRBV29-1, the J gene TRBJ2-5; D gene ambiguous. Germline CDR1 is SQVTM and CDR2 is ANQGSEA. CDR3 length: 11 amino acids. The V gene lost 3 bases and the J gene lost 5 bases, with 7 bases spanning the gap. The CDR3 region is CSVEVMETQYL. As DNA, the CDR3 is TGCAGCGTTGAGGTAATGGAGACCCAGTACCTC.

The J gene is TRBJ1-5, the V gene TRBV6-1; D is possibly TRBD1 (5 bases). Germline CDR1 MNHNS, CDR2 SASEGT. Trimming shortened V by 1 base and J by 7 bases, and 14 bases separated the two germline ends. The CDR3 extends over 15 amino acids. Here the CDR3 reads CASSEVWGPWQPQHF. CDR3 DNA: TGTGCCAGCAGTGAAGTATGGGGCCCTTGGCAGCCCCAGCATTTT.

Many counts were recorded for this clonotype. The chain has TRBV29-1 and TRBJ2-1; D might be TRBD1 or TRBD2, each matching 6 bases. Germline V CDR1 and CDR2: SQVTM, ANQGSEA. The germline V and J ends were trimmed by 5 bases and 7 bases, with 18 bases remaining between them. This CDR3 is built from 14 residues. DNA of the CDR3: TGCAGCGTTCCCCGACCACAGGGAGGAAATGAGCAGTTCTTC. As protein: CSVPRPQGGNEQFF.

The chain is built from TRBV27 and TRBJ1-5; possibly TRBD1 for D (6 bases). The CDR3 length is 16 residues. Per germline, CDR1 MNHEY and CDR2 SMNVEV (reference sequence). The ends were cut back, 0 bases at V and 5 bases at J, with 14 bases in the middle. This chain's CDR3 is CASSLSKGGGYQPQHF. The DNA for the CDR3 is TGTGCCAGCAGTTTATCGAAGGGGGGAGGGTATCAGCCCCAGCATTTT.

This clonotype was counted a few times. This chain links TRBV7-8 with TRBJ1-2; unclear D gene. Germline V lookup: CDR1 SGHVS, CDR2 FQNEAQ. V was pared by 0 bases and J by 6 bases, with 11 bases between. The CDR3 loop spans 14 amino acids. The DNA for the CDR3 is TGTGCCAGCAGCTTAGCAGGAGGGTATGATGGCTACACCTTC. Translated, it gives CASSLAGGYDGYTF.

Many counts were recorded for this clonotype. The rearrangement uses TRBV19 and TRBJ2-3; no definite D call. The length of the CDR3 is 13 residues. Germline V CDR1 and CDR2: LNHDA, SQIVND (reference sequence). Trimming removed 6 bases from V and 2 bases from J, with 9 bases in between. Here the CDR3 reads CASSTTSTDTQYF. The CDR3 coding sequence is TGTGCCAGTAGCACAACGTCCACAGATACGCAGTATTTT.

This clonotype was seen more than once but under ten times. The chain has TRBV6-1 and TRBJ2-7; 9 positions match TRBD1. V was pared by 5 bases and J by 5 bases, with 13 bases of the junction left unmatched. From germline, CDR1 is MNHNS and CDR2 SASEGT. This CDR3 spans 16 amino acids. CDR3 in DNA: TGTGCCAGCAGTCCACGGGGACAGGGAATGGGCAACGAGCAGTACTTC. Amino acids: CASSPRGQGMGNEQYF.